These 27 T cell receptor beta chains were sequenced from one sample in a study of early T cells in non-severe SARS-CoV-2 infection. TCRdb reprocessed the 5' RACE reads with MiXCR, giving one entry per CDR3 protein. The sample records some 100,000 distinct CDR3 sequences, about 15% being singletons. Material: whole blood. The receptors were gathered from an adult who was a healthcare worker with PCR-confirmed SARS-CoV-2 infection or an uninfected control (not recorded which).

This clonotype was seen ten or more times. V and J are TRBV11-3 and TRBJ2-5; tentative D call: TRBD2 (5 bases). This CDR3 region has 13 residues. The V gene lost 5 bases and the J gene lost 3 bases, with 10 bases spanning the gap. CDR1 is SGHNT, CDR2 YENEEA, per germline. CDR3 coding DNA: TGTGCCAGCAGCCGCGGGCAAAAAGAGACCCAGTACTTC. Protein: CASSRGQKETQYF. Full variable domain (missing parts from reference TRBV11-3 and TRBJ2-5): EAGVVQSPRYKIIEKKQPVAFWCNPISGHNTLYWYLQNLGQGPELLIRYENEEAVDDSQLPKDRFSAERLKGVDSTLKIQPAELGDSAVYLCASSRGQKETQYFGPGTRLLVL.

This clonotype was picked up many times. This chain connects TRBV7-2 to TRBJ2-7; D unclear. CDR1 is SGHTA, CDR2 FQGNSA, per germline. CDR3 size: 14 residues. V was clipped by 1 base and J by 4 bases, with 11 bases between them. The CDR3 coding sequence is TGTGCCAGCAGCTTAGTGGCAGGAGTATACGAGCAGTACGTC. This codes for CASSLVAGVYEQYV.

The V and J genes are TRBV11-2 and TRBJ1-1, with D unresolved. Germline CDR1 SGHAT, CDR2 FQNNGV. There are 15 residues in the CDR3. V was clipped by 4 bases and J by 5 bases, with 17 bases between them. The CDR3: CASSSLSGVGTEAFF. The CDR3 DNA is TGTGCCAGCAGCTCCCTAAGCGGGGTCGGTACTGAAGCTTTCTTT.

The chain recombines TRBV12-3 or TRBV12-4 with TRBJ2-5; a weak D match, TRBD1 (6 bases). The CDR3 sequence is 17 residues long. Deletions cut 3 bases from V and 2 bases from J, with 19 bases between. CDR3 in DNA: TGTGCCAGCAGTTTCGGCACCGGGACACGTTTTCAAGAGACCCAGTACTTC. Its protein product is CASSFGTGTRFQETQYF.

The V call is TRBV11-2, the J call TRBJ2-1, with D possibly being TRBD2 (7 bases). CDR3 size: 17 residues. The germline V gene has CDR1 SGHAT and CDR2 FQNNGV. Trimming shortened V by 0 bases and J by 6 bases, and 18 bases separated the two germline ends. Here the CDR3 DNA reads TGTGCCAGCAGCTTAGATCAAAGGCGGGGGCCTGTCAATGAGCAGTTCTTC. As protein: CASSLDQRRGPVNEQFF.

This clonotype has more than one count but fewer than ten. The V and J genes are TRBV18 and TRBJ1-2; no reliable D call. Trimming pared 3 bases from V and 0 bases from J, leaving 11 bases between. The germline CDR1 and CDR2 sequences are KGHSH and LQKENI. CDR3 length: 15 amino acids. Written as DNA, the CDR3 is TGTGCCAGCTCACCTCCCGGAAGAACTAACTATGGCTACACCTTC. It codes for CASSPPGRTNYGYTF.

This clonotype appeared a few times. This chain joins TRBV12-3 or TRBV12-4 and TRBJ1-1; 8 nucleotides agree with TRBD1. The CDR3 covers 14 residues. Trimming removed 6 bases from V and 5 bases from J; junction bases left unmatched: 8. CDR3 sequence reads: CASRSTGVATEAFF. The CDR3 DNA is TGTGCCAGCAGATCGACAGGGGTAGCAACTGAAGCTTTCTTT.

This clonotype was detected a few times. CDR3 sequence reads: CASSQGVRSSGANVLTF. CDR3 nucleotides: TGTGCCAGCAGCCAAGGAGTTCGGTCCTCTGGGGCCAACGTCCTGACTTTC. The chain employs TRBV3-1 and TRBJ2-6; D uncertain. The germline gives CDR1 LGHDT, CDR2 YNNKEL (reference sequence). V dropped 1 base and J dropped 0 bases, with 10 bases sitting between them. This CDR3 has 17 amino acids.

CDR3 loop: CASRLYWPGVYSYNSPLHF. CDR3 nucleotide sequence: TGTGCAAGTCGCTTATATTGGCCGGGGGTTTACTCCTATAATTCACCCCTCCACTTT. The V and J genes are TRBV12-2 and TRBJ1-6; the DNA was not used to check the table's D call, TRBD1. TRBV12-2 is a documented pseudogene. The CDR3 extends over 19 amino acids.

The V call is TRBV12-3 or TRBV12-4, the J call TRBJ2-7; D is uncertain. The CDR3 extends over 12 amino acids. With 3 bases removed from V and 2 bases from J, the gap between germline ends came to 5 bases. The CDR3 DNA reads as TGTGCCAGCAGTTTCGGGCCCTACGAGCAGTACGTC. It codes for CASSFGPYEQYV.

The CDR3 here is CASSYSQGLGNTIYF. The CDR3 nucleotides are TGTGCCAGCAGTTACTCACAGGGTCTCGGAAACACCATATATTTT. The J gene is TRBJ1-3, the V gene TRBV6-5; D might be TRBD1 (6 bases). CDR1 MNHEY and CDR2 SVGAGI come from the germline V gene. This CDR3 region has 15 residues. The V end was cut by 0 bases, the J end by 4 bases, with 10 bases between.

This rearrangement joins TRBV4-1 to TRBJ2-1; D is possibly TRBD1 (6 bases). V dropped 5 bases and J dropped 5 bases, with 16 bases sitting between them. Germline assignment: CDR1 MGHRA and CDR2 YSYEKL. The CDR3 contains 15 residues. CDR3 in DNA: TGCGCCAGCAGCACAAACCGGGACATAAACAATGAGCAGTTCTTC. The encoded protein is CASSTNRDINNEQFF.

The gene calls are TRBV7-3 and TRBJ2-7; perhaps TRBD1 as D (6 bases). This CDR3 region has 13 residues. Germline V gene sequence: CDR1 SGHTA, CDR2 FQGTGA. V was shortened by 5 bases and J by 9 bases, with 17 bases between the two germline ends. The CDR3 coding sequence is TGTGCCAGCAGCCGAGTGGCAGGGGAACTGCAGTACGTC. This encodes CASSRVAGELQYV.

This chain joins TRBV4-2 and TRBJ1-1; tentative D call: TRBD1 (6 bases). The length of the CDR3 is 14 residues. In germline, CDR1 is LGHNA, CDR2 YNFKEQ. Trimming took 4 bases from V and 0 from J, leaving 9 bases between them. The CDR3 nucleotides are TGTGCCAGCAGCCGCGGGGGCCTGAACACTGAAGCTTTCTTT. This gives the protein CASSRGGLNTEAFF.

This clonotype occurred a few times. The genes are TRBV11-3 and TRBJ2-1; D tentatively fits TRBD1 or TRBD2 (6 bases each). V lost 2 bases to trimming and J lost 12 bases, with 14 bases between them. This CDR3 is built from 13 residues. The germline gives CDR1 SGHNT, CDR2 YENEEA. The CDR3 protein is CASSLWGAQTQFF. The DNA for the CDR3 is TGTGCCAGCAGCTTATGGGGGGCTCAAACGCAGTTCTTC.

This clonotype showed up just a few times. V is TRBV30 and J is TRBJ1-1; the match to TRBD1 covers 12 bases. Germline V CDR1 and CDR2: GTSNPN, SVGIG (reference sequence). The length of the CDR3 is 15 residues. V shed 7 bases, J shed 7 bases, and the junction held 13 bases outside the gene matches. Here the CDR3 DNA reads TGTGCCTCCTTGGAGGGGGACAGGGGGCTTGGTGAAGCTTTCTTT. This encodes CASLEGDRGLGEAFF.

This clonotype was detected ten times or more. The chain employs TRBV6-4 and TRBJ2-7; 7 bases are a match to TRBD1. This CDR3 comprises 13 residues. Germline trimming cut 7 bases from V and 3 bases from J; bases unmatched to any gene: 6. Germline assignment: CDR1 MRHNA and CDR2 SNTAGT. The CDR3 sequence: CASMIGTVYEQYV. The DNA of the CDR3 is TGTGCCAGCATGATTGGGACAGTCTACGAGCAGTACGTC.

This chain links TRBV7-2 with TRBJ2-4, with D uncertain. CDR3 size: 12 residues. CDR1 and CDR2 from the germline V gene are SGHTA and FQGNSA. V shed 3 bases and J shed 7 bases, with 7 bases lying between them. The CDR3 protein is CASSFGVNIQYF. CDR3 sequence (DNA): TGTGCCAGCAGCTTTGGGGTGAACATTCAGTACTTC.

This clonotype was recorded many times. The rearrangement links TRBV19 to TRBJ2-1, with D perhaps assigned TRBD1 or TRBD2 (5 bases each). V was pared by 4 bases and J by 0 bases, with 16 bases between. Per the germline V gene, CDR1 is LNHDA and CDR2 is SQIVND (reference sequence). This CDR3 has 17 residues. The CDR3 is CASSTGTAGSSYNEQFF. The CDR3 nucleotides read TGTGCCAGTAGTACCGGGACGGCTGGTAGCTCCTACAATGAGCAGTTCTTC.

This clonotype was counted ten times or more. The V gene is TRBV3-1, the J gene TRBJ1-3, with a possible D match to TRBD1 (6 bases). Germline CDR1 LGHDT, CDR2 YNNKEL (reference sequence). V was trimmed by 0 bases and J by 2 bases, leaving 8 bases between them. The CDR3 runs 15 residues. CDR3 sequence: CASSQERTAGNTIYF. CDR3 sequence (DNA): TGTGCCAGCAGCCAAGAGAGGACAGCTGGAAACACCATATATTTT.

The chain combines TRBV19 with TRBJ2-5, with D perhaps TRBD1 (5 bases). CDR3 length: 13 residues. V was clipped by 10 bases and J by 5 bases, with 17 bases between them. CDR1 LNHDA and CDR2 SQIVND come from the germline V gene (reference sequence). The CDR3 loop reads CATTPRGGETQYF. The CDR3 region has the DNA TGTGCCACCACTCCTAGGGGCGGCGAGACCCAGTACTTC.

The chain is built from TRBV7-2 and TRBJ2-2, with 8 bases that match TRBD1. Germline CDR1 is SGHTA and CDR2 is FQGNSA. This CDR3 has 15 residues. J lost 4 bases, V lost 3 bases, and 4 bases had no gene match. Here the CDR3 reads CASSFRQGTTGELFF. The CDR3 coding sequence is TGTGCCAGCAGCTTTAGACAGGGGACCACCGGGGAGCTGTTTTTT.

This clonotype was picked up many times. J is TRBJ1-6 and V is TRBV18, with 7 positions matching TRBD1. Trimming removed 4 bases from V and 10 bases from J; junction bases left unmatched: 10. The germline CDR1 and CDR2 sequences are KGHSH and LQKENI. This CDR3 comprises 15 residues. The CDR3 coding sequence is TGTGCCAGCTCACGCGGTAGAGGGGGCGACTCACCCCTCCACTTT. This encodes CASSRGRGGDSPLHF. Using reference TRBV18 and TRBJ1-6 for the parts outside the CDR3, the full variable domain is NAGVMQNPRHLVRRRGQEARLRCSPMKGHSHVYWYRQLPEEGLKFMVYLQKENIIDESGMPKERFSAEFPKEGPSILRIQQVVRGDSAAYFCASSRGRGGDSPLHFGNGTRLTVT.

The rearrangement joins TRBV19 to TRBJ1-5, with D uncertain. Germline lookup yields CDR1 LNHDA and CDR2 SQIVND (reference sequence). V lost 3 bases to trimming and J lost 3 bases, with 6 bases between them. This CDR3 spans 13 amino acids. This chain's CDR3 is CASSILTNQPQHF. The CDR3 region has the DNA TGTGCCAGTAGTATTCTGACCAATCAGCCCCAGCATTTT.

This clonotype was counted many times. J is TRBJ2-7 and V is TRBV7-9; D gene unclear. This CDR3 has 13 residues. Trimming pared 5 bases from V and 1 base from J, leaving 9 bases between. Germline loops: CDR1 SEHNR, CDR2 FQNEAQ (reference sequence). The CDR3 is CASSPDRSYEQYV. The DNA for the CDR3 is TGTGCCAGCAGCCCTGACCGGTCCTACGAGCAGTACGTC.

CDR3 residues: CASSQVGNTEAFF. In DNA, the CDR3 is TGTGCCAGCAGCCAAGTGGGAAACACTGAAGCTTTCTTT. The V gene is TRBV3-1, the J gene TRBJ1-1; D not certain. This CDR3 is built from 13 residues. V lost 1 base and J lost 2, with 5 bases in between. The germline V gene encodes CDR1 LGHDT and CDR2 YNNKEL (reference sequence).

In DNA, the CDR3 is TGCAGCGTCGGCGACGGGGCCGGTCAGTACTTC. Translating gives CSVGDGAGQYF. The chain links TRBV29-1 to TRBJ2-4, with D perhaps being TRBD1 or TRBD2 (5 bases each). The CDR3 has 11 residues. V lost 6 bases and J lost 12, with 15 bases in between. Per the germline V gene, CDR1 is SQVTM and CDR2 is ANQGSEA.